One sample yielded the 13 T cell receptor beta chains listed below, sequenced in a study of T cell repertoires in cytomegalovirus infection. TCRdb analysed the reads with MiXCR anew, one entry per CDR3 protein. The data show hundreds of thousands of distinct CDR3 sequences, around 32% seen once. These receptors have no identified antigens. The source material was cultured CD8+ T cells from PBMCs, sampled from culture after CMV antigen stimulation. These receptors originate from a human donor in good health (CMV status not recorded). Some clones in this sample may be carry-over from other donors' samples.

This clonotype has a handful of counts. This chain joins TRBV6-2 or TRBV6-3 and TRBJ2-2; D is uncertain. Trimming pared 2 bases from V and 3 bases from J, leaving 13 bases between. From germline, CDR1 is MNHEY and CDR2 SVGEGT. The CDR3 totals 16 residues. The CDR3 protein is CASSYPLGLYTGELFF. The CDR3, as DNA: TGTGCCAGCAGTTACCCTCTGGGCCTCTACACCGGGGAGCTGTTTTTT.

This clonotype was counted ten times or more. This chain connects TRBV28 to TRBJ2-7; either TRBD1 or TRBD2 may supply D (5 bases each). The CDR3 contains 13 residues. Trimming pared 6 bases from V and 2 bases from J, leaving 11 bases between. The germline gives CDR1 MDHEN, CDR2 SYDVKM. In DNA, the CDR3 is TGTGCCAGCAGCTGGGACGGAACCTACGAGCAGTACGTC. Translation: CASSWDGTYEQYV.

Only a few counts were recorded for this clonotype. The chain combines TRBV12-3 or TRBV12-4 with TRBJ1-3, with D uncertain. CDR3 length: 14 residues. Trimming stripped 5 bases from V and 0 bases from J, with 8 bases between. In nucleotides, the CDR3 is TGTGCCAGCAGTGGGTTGACCTCTGGAAACACCATATATTTT. Translated: CASSGLTSGNTIYF.

This chain connects TRBV27 to TRBJ2-7; D not resolved. Germline lookup yields CDR1 MNHEY and CDR2 SMNVEV (reference sequence). The V end lost 1 base, the J end lost 3 bases, and 16 bases lay between the germline ends. The CDR3 runs to 16 residues. CDR3 bases: TGTGCCAGCAGTTTATTGGTGGGGAACAGCCACTACGAGCAGTACTTC. It translates to CASSLLVGNSHYEQYF.

This clonotype was observed a few times. The rearrangement joins TRBV19 to TRBJ1-1, with 7 bases matching TRBD1. The V gene's germline CDR1 is LNHDA and CDR2 SQIVND (reference sequence). There are 15 residues in the CDR3. The J segment lost 0 bases and the V segment lost 5 bases, leaving 6 bases of the junction unmatched. The CDR3 protein is CASSVNRGMNTEAFF. The CDR3 DNA follows: TGTGCCAGTAGTGTAAACAGGGGTATGAACACTGAAGCTTTCTTT.

Many counts were recorded for this clonotype. This chain links TRBV7-6 with TRBJ2-2; D possibly corresponds to TRBD2 (5 bases). The CDR3 covers 14 residues. CDR1 and CDR2 (germline): SGHVS, FNYEAQ. V lost 3 bases, J lost 7 bases, and 12 bases lay in between. The CDR3 sequence is CASSFLIGNGELFF. CDR3 coding DNA: TGTGCCAGCAGCTTCCTAATCGGGAACGGGGAGCTGTTTTTT.

V is TRBV28 and J is TRBJ1-2; tentatively, D is TRBD1 (5 bases). Per germline, CDR1 MDHEN and CDR2 SYDVKM. This CDR3 comprises 13 residues. Trimming shortened V by 5 bases and J by 4 bases, and 11 bases separated the two germline ends. This CDR3 reads CASSTQGGYGYTF. CDR3 sequence (DNA): TGTGCCAGCAGTACCCAGGGTGGCTATGGCTACACCTTC.

The chain links TRBV10-3 to TRBJ2-7; 8 bases match TRBD1. The CDR3 covers 14 residues. Looked up from germline, CDR1 is ENHRY and CDR2 is SYGVKD. V dropped 3 bases and J dropped 5; count of bases not matched to a gene: 6. As DNA, the CDR3 is TGTGCCATCAGTGATATTGCAGGGGGCCACGAGCAGTACTTC. This codes for CAISDIAGGHEQYF.

The V call is TRBV29-1, the J call TRBJ2-2; D is perhaps TRBD1 or TRBD2 (5 bases each). Between the trimmed V and J ends, which lost 4 bases and 0 bases, there was a span of 6 bases. Looked up from germline, CDR1 is SQVTM and CDR2 is ANQGSEA. The CDR3 has 13 amino acids. The CDR3 DNA is TGCAGCGTTGGGGGACCGAACACCGGGGAGCTGTTTTTT. Translating it yields CSVGGPNTGELFF.

This clonotype was observed a few times. This chain links TRBV7-6 with TRBJ2-5; tentative D call: TRBD2 (6 bases). The CDR3 sequence is 15 residues long. The V gene's germline CDR1 is SGHVS and CDR2 FNYEAQ. Trimming removed 4 bases from V and 5 bases from J, with 17 bases in between. The CDR3 region has the DNA TGTGCCAGCAGCTCCGGGACTTCCGGGGTCGAGACCCAGTACTTC. It is translated as CASSSGTSGVETQYF.

The rearrangement uses TRBV5-4 and TRBJ2-2, with a possible D match to TRBD2 (7 bases). Per the germline V gene, CDR1 is SGHNT and CDR2 is YYREEE (reference sequence). CDR3 length: 15 residues. Trimming shortened V by 4 bases and J by 6 bases, and 16 bases separated the two germline ends. As DNA, the CDR3 is TGTGCCAGCAGCGGGGGGGGCGTAGTGGCCGGGGAGCTGTTTTTT. As protein: CASSGGGVVAGELFF.

The V and J genes are TRBV6-5 and TRBJ1-2; D is possibly TRBD1 (5 bases). Germline-derived CDR1 and CDR2 are MNHEY and SVGAGI. The CDR3 length is 14 residues. V shed 5 bases and J shed 4 bases, with 14 bases lying between them. The CDR3 nucleotides read TGTGCCAGCAGTGCGAGGGGATCCTTCTATGGCTACACCTTC. This encodes CASSARGSFYGYTF.

This clonotype turned up a few times. The J gene is TRBJ2-1, the V gene TRBV29-1; 7 bases map to TRBD1. V lost 4 bases, J lost 6 bases, and 9 bases stayed unmatched. Germline lookup yields CDR1 SQVTM and CDR2 ANQGSEA. The CDR3 is 14 amino acids. The CDR3 is CSVAGQALGNEQFF. Here the CDR3 DNA reads TGCAGCGTTGCAGGACAGGCCTTAGGCAATGAGCAGTTCTTC.